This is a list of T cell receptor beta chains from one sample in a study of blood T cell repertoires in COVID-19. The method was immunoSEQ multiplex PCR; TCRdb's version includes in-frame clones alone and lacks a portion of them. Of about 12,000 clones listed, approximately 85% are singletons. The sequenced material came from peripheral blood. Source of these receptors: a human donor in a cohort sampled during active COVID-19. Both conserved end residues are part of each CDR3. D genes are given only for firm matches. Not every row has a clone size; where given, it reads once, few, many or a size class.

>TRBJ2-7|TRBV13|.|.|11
TGTGCCAGCAGCCGCCGGGGGGAGCAGTACTTC
CASSRRGEQYF
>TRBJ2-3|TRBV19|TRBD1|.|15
TGTGCCAGTAGTCCGGGACAGTCGAGCACAGATACGCAGTATTTT
CASSPGQSSTDTQYF
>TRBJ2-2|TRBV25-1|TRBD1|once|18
TGTGCCAGCAGTGAATGGGGGCAGGGGGTTACGAACACCGGGGAGCTGTTTTTT
CASSEWGQGVTNTGELFF
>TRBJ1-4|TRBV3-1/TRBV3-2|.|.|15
TGTGCCAGCCGTGGATATCAGGGTATCGATGAAAAACTGTTTTTT
CASRGYQGIDEKLFF
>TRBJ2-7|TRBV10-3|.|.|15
TGTGCCATCAGTGCCCCACGGGACTCGGTCTACGAGCAGTACTTC
CAISAPRDSVYEQYF
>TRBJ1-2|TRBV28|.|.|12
TGTGCCAGCACTCCGGACAGCTATGGCTACACCTTC
CASTPDSYGYTF
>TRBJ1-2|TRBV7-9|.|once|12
TGTGCCAGCAGGAACAGGGATTATGGCTACACCTTC
CASRNRDYGYTF
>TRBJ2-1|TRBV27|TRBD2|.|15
TGTGCCAGCAGAAGGGTAGCGGGAGGGCTGGATGAGCAGTTCTTC
CASRRVAGGLDEQFF
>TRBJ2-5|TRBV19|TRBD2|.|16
TGTGCCAGTAGCCCCCTAGCGGGGGGGCTTTGGGAGACCCAGTACTTC
CASSPLAGGLWETQYF
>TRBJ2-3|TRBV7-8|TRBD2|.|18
TGTGCCAGCAGCCAACAGACTAGCGGGGGGGCCGGCACAGATACGCAGTATTTT
CASSQQTSGGAGTDTQYF
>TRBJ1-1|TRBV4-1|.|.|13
TGCGCCAGCAGCCAAGATCGGGGAACTGAAGCTTTCTTT
CASSQDRGTEAFF
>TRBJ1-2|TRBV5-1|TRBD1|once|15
TGCGCCAGCAGCCCTGACAGGGGAAGAGAGTATGGCTACACCTTC
CASSPDRGREYGYTF
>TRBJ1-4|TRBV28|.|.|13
TGTGCCAGCAGTCTCGGGGGGGATGAAAAACTGTTTTTT
CASSLGGDEKLFF
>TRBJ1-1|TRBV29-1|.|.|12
TGCAGCGCGGAGAGGGGGACCACTGAAGCTTTCTTT
CSAERGTTEAFF
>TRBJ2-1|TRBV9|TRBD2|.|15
TGTGCCAGCAGCGCCGGACTAGCAAACTACAATGAGCAGTTCTTC
CASSAGLANYNEQFF
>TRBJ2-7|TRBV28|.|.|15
TGTGCCAGCAGTCCCGTCGGGGGACTGATCGCCGAGCAGTACTTC
CASSPVGGLIAEQYF
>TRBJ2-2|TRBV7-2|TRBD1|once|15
TGTGCCAGCAGCACACAGGGGGCGCGAGGCGGGGAGCTGTTTTTT
CASSTQGARGGELFF
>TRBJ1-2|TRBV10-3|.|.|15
TGTGCCATCAGTGACCACAGGGAATCGGACTATGGCTACACCTTC
CAISDHRESDYGYTF
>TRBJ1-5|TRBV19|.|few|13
TGTGCCAGTAGCACCGTCCCGGTTCAGCCCCAGCATTTT
CASSTVPVQPQHF
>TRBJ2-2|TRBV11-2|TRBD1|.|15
TGTGCCAGCAGCCAGCGACAGGGGTACACCGGGGAGCTGTTTTTT
CASSQRQGYTGELFF
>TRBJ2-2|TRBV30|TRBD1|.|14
TGTGCCTGGGACAGGGGGCGTAACACCGGGGAGCTGTTTTTT
CAWDRGRNTGELFF
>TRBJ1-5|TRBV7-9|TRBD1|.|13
TGTGCCAGCAGCGACAGGGGCAATCAGCCCCAGCATTTT
CASSDRGNQPQHF
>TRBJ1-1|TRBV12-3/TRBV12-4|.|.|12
TGTGCCAGCAGAAGTGCAGGGATCGCAGCTTTCTTT
CASRSAGIAAFF
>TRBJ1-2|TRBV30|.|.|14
TGTGCCTGGAGTGAGCACGGAGCTAACTATGGCTACACCTTC
CAWSEHGANYGYTF
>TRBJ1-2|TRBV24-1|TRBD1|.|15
TGTGCCACCAGTGAGCCGACAGGGGGCAGGAATGGCTACACCTTC
CATSEPTGGRNGYTF
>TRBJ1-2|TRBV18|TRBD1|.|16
TGTGCCAGCTCACCGGGACAGGGACAACCCGCCTATGGCTACACCTTC
CASSPGQGQPAYGYTF
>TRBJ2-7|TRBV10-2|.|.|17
TGCGCCAGCAGATCGACCCGGACCTGGGACTGGGGCTACGAGCAGTACTTC
CASRSTRTWDWGYEQYF
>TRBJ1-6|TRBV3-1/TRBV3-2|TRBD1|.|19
TGTGCCAGCAGCCAAGACAAACAGGGGGAGGGATGTTCTAATTCACCCCTCCACTTT
CASSQDKQGEGCSNSPLHF
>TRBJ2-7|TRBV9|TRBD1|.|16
TGTGCCAGCAGCGCGACCCAGACAGGGTGGTTTTCGGAGCAGTACTTC
CASSATQTGWFSEQYF
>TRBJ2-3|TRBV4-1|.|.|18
TGCGCCAGCAGCCAAGATTTGGACAGCGCCGTTAGCACAGATACGCAGTATTTT
CASSQDLDSAVSTDTQYF
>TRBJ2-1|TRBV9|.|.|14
TGTGCCAGCAGCGTAGTTCCTACTTACAATGAGCAGTTCTTC
CASSVVPTYNEQFF